Here is one T cell receptor beta chain with its context. This sample is part of a study of T cell responses to AZD1222 COVID-19 vaccine. Generated by immunoSEQ multiplex PCR, the TCRdb table keeps only in-frame clones and is missing some. The sample includes tens of thousands of clones, just over 85% seen only once; the top ten take roughly a tenth. V was clipped by 4 bases and J by 3 bases; unmatched bases: 8. The germline gives CDR1 SGHTS, CDR2 YDEGEE. The CDR3 covers 17 residues. The chain links TRBV5-8 to TRBJ1-4, with 11 bases matching TRBD1. The receptor was derived from an adult in good health. The sample here was peripheral blood, taken on day 0 of AZD1222 vaccination. The CDR3 nucleotides are TGTGCCAGCAGCACAGGACAGGGGGCGAGGTCTAATGAAAAACTGTTTTTT. This encodes CASSTGQGARSNEKLFF.